This T cell receptor beta chain was recorded in a study of neurological immune-mediated disorders. V gave up 0 bases and J gave up 5 bases; unmatched junction bases: 9. Germline CDR1 KGHSH, CDR2 LQKENI. This CDR3 has 16 amino acids. TCRdb used MiXCR to reprocess the 5' RACE reads, holding one entry per CDR3 protein. The table lists some 68,000 distinct CDR3 sequences, roughly an eighth of them singletons. Documented time point: longitudinal time-point 1 (baseline). This TCR came from a female donor with HTLV-1-associated myelopathy (HAM/TSP). The rearrangement uses TRBV18 and TRBJ1-2; 7 bases line up with TRBD1. The specimen sequenced was PBMCs. The CDR3 protein is CASSPPLHRGGYGYTF. For the CDR3, the DNA is TGTGCCAGCTCACCACCGCTCCACAGGGGTGGGTATGGCTACACCTTC.